This TCR beta chain appears in the sequencing data of a study of blood T cell repertoires in COVID-19. Overall study: Sources were T cells, B-cell-depleted T cells, or PBMCs; the material itself was cDNA or gDNA.

The data were produced by immunoSEQ multiplex PCR, yet TCRdb's version contains in-frame clones alone and is incomplete. Here the sample spans some 130,000 clones, more than 85% being singletons. Sequencing was carried out using peripheral blood. The origin of this receptor is a man aged 55 to 70 with active or convalescent COVID-19.

CDR3 in DNA: TGCGCCAGCAGCTCCGGGACAGGGGGCTACGAGCAGTACTTC. Translation: CASSSGTGGYEQYF. This sequence joins TRBV5-1 and TRBJ2-7, with 11 positions matching TRBD1. From germline, CDR1 is SGHRS and CDR2 YFSETQ. The CDR3 sequence is 14 residues long. Trimming at V came to 3 bases and at J to 3 bases, leaving 2 bases not matched to a gene.